A single T cell receptor (beta chain) is shown here with its context. The data were obtained in a study of shared clonotypes between healthy human individuals. This table comes from immunoSEQ multiplex PCR, and its TCRdb copy is limited to in-frame clones, with some not included. Among over 2,000,000 clones, around 93% were seen once, and the ten largest hold approximately 1.6%. Naive CD8 isolation took CD45RO-negative cells positively selected for CCR7 and excluded terminally differentiated effector memory CD45RA+ cells. V lost 4 bases to trimming and J lost 2 bases, with 10 bases between them. The CDR3 consists of 13 residues. Germline-derived CDR1 and CDR2 are SGHKS and YYEKEE (reference sequence).

Sequences were obtained from naive CD8+ T cells from PBMCs. The chain employs TRBV5-5 and TRBJ2-7; D gene ambiguous. The origin of this receptor is a man between 18 and 35 years old in good health. Some clones in this sample may be carry-over from other donors' samples. The CDR3 is CASSPFGAYEQYF. CDR3 coding DNA: TGTGCCAGCAGCCCCTTTGGAGCCTACGAGCAGTACTTC.